The 5 T cell receptor beta chains below come from one sample, sequenced in a study of blood T cell repertoires in COVID-19. Only in-frame clones appear in the TCRdb table, and some are missing; sequencing was by immunoSEQ multiplex PCR. The sample comprises around 300,000 clones, almost 90% of which are singletons, and 1.7% rests with the top ten. The sequenced sample was PBMCs or T cells enriched from blood (not recorded which). These receptors were obtained from a woman aged 18-30 years with acute COVID-19.

The chain combines TRBV25-1 with TRBJ1-5; 7 bases agree with TRBD1. The CDR3 contains 15 residues. Germline CDR1 reads MGHDK; CDR2 reads SYGVNS. V gave up 6 bases and J gave up 2 bases; unmatched junction bases: 7. The CDR3 region is CASSPSRGGNQPQHF. The CDR3 nucleotides read TGTGCCAGCAGCCCTAGCAGGGGGGGCAATCAGCCCCAGCATTTT.

The chain couples TRBV7-2 to TRBJ2-1, with 7 bases lining up with TRBD2. Germline V gives CDR1 SGHTA, CDR2 FQGNSA. V dropped 1 base and J dropped 7; count of bases not matched to a gene: 4. The CDR3 is made up of 14 amino acids. The CDR3 DNA reads as TGTGCCAGCAGCTTAGGCGGGAGTAAAAATGAGCAGTTCTTC. It codes for CASSLGGSKNEQFF.

The rearrangement links TRBV13 to TRBJ2-7; 9 nucleotides line up with TRBD1. The CDR3 extends over 15 amino acids. V was pared by 3 bases and J by 6 bases, with 9 bases of the junction left unmatched. Germline CDR1 reads PRHDT; CDR2 reads FYEKMQ (reference sequence). CDR3 sequence: CASSFSGTGTREQYF. The CDR3 DNA sequence: TGTGCCAGCAGCTTTTCCGGGACAGGGACGCGCGAGCAGTACTTC.

This rearrangement joins TRBV6-5 to TRBJ2-1, with D tentatively TRBD1 (6 bases). The V and J ends lost 8 bases and 0 bases respectively, with 11 bases between them. Germline lookup yields CDR1 MNHEY and CDR2 SVGAGI. The CDR3 loop spans 14 amino acids. The CDR3 sequence is CASGGGSSYNEQFF. For the CDR3, the DNA is TGTGCCAGCGGGGGCGGAAGCTCCTACAATGAGCAGTTCTTC.

The chain is built from TRBV6-2 or TRBV6-3 and TRBJ1-1, with a weak D call TRBD1 (5 bases). The V gene lost 2 bases and the J gene lost 2 bases, with 9 bases spanning the gap. The germline V gene has CDR1 MNHEY and CDR2 SVGEGT. CDR3 size: 14 residues. DNA for the CDR3: TGTGCCAGCAGTTACCCACAGGATAACACTGAAGCTTTCTTT. As protein: CASSYPQDNTEAFF.